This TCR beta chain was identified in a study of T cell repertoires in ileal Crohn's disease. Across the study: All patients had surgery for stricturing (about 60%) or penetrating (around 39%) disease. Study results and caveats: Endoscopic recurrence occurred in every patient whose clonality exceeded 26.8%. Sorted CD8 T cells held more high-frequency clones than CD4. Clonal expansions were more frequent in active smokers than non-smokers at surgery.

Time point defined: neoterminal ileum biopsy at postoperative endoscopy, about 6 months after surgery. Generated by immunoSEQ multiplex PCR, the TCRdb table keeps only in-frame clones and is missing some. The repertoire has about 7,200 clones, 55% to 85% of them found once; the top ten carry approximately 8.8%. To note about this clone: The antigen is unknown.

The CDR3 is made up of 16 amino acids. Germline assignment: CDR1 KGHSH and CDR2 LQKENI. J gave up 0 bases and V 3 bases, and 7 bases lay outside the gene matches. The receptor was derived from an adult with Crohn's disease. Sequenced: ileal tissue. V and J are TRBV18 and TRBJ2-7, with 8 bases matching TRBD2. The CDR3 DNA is TGTGCCAGCTCACCCGGGAGCGGGGGCCTCTCCTACGAGCAGTACTTC. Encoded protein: CASSPGSGGLSYEQYF.